The clone carrying this T cell receptor (beta chain) was observed once. A J-beta primer mix and a sample-barcoded 5' primer were used in a second PCR of roughly 6 to 12 cycles. TCRdb reprocessed the 5' RACE reads via MiXCR and lists one record per CDR3 protein. The table has 1,800,000 or so distinct CDR3 sequences, approximately 40% seen once. The sample belongs to a study of blood T cells in healthy people across ages. Germline CDR1 is SGHVS and CDR2 is FQNEAQ. The CDR3 has 11 amino acids. The V end lost 5 bases, the J end lost 11 bases, and 12 bases lay between the germline ends. This chain joins TRBV7-8 and TRBJ2-5; D not resolved. This TCR was recovered from a human donor in good health. The sample taken for sequencing was blood. The CDR3 loop is CASSDRTEQYF. In DNA form, the CDR3 reads TGTGCCAGCAGCGACCGAACTGAGCAGTACTTC. Looking up the rest from reference TRBV7-8 and TRBJ2-5 gives the full variable domain: GAGVSQSPRYKVAKRGQDVALRCDPISGHVSLFWYQQALGQGPEFLTYFQNEAQLDKSGLPSDRFFAERPEGSVSTLKIQRTQQEDSAVYLCASSDRTEQYFGPGTRLLVL.